The 9 T cell receptor beta chains below were found in one sample sequenced in a study of control samples from healthy donors and cancer patients. This table comes from immunoSEQ multiplex PCR, and its TCRdb copy is limited to in-frame clones, with some not included. The table shows 100,000 to 150,000 clones, with 75% to 95% occurring only once. Sample: blood. Every receptor here comes from a man aged 40-49 years in good health.

The chain uses TRBV10-1 and TRBJ2-7; 11 positions match TRBD2. Germline V gene sequence: CDR1 WNHNN, CDR2 SYGVQD (reference sequence). The length of the CDR3 is 15 residues. The ends lost 0 bases at V and 7 bases at J; junction bases unmatched: 5. This chain's CDR3 is CASSESSGGGREQYF. The CDR3 DNA reads as TGCGCCAGCAGTGAGTCTAGCGGGGGGGGACGGGAGCAGTACTTC.

The chain has TRBV19 and TRBJ1-2; D unclear. The CDR3 runs 14 residues. V was pared by 3 bases and J by 6 bases, with 14 bases between. Germline V CDR1 and CDR2: LNHDA, SQIVND (reference sequence). The CDR3 DNA reads as TGTGCCAGTAGTATGTTGGGAGTCGCCGATGGCTACACCTTC. Amino acid sequence: CASSMLGVADGYTF.

J is TRBJ1-1 and V is TRBV4-2, with D uncertain. In germline, CDR1 is LGHNA, CDR2 YNFKEQ. The CDR3 contains 14 residues. V shed 6 bases and J shed 1 base, with 12 bases lying between them. The CDR3 DNA sequence: TGTGCCAGCAGTCAGTATTCTGGGAACACTGAAGCTTTCTTT. It specifies CASSQYSGNTEAFF.

The chain is built from TRBV29-1 and TRBJ2-1; D is undetermined. Germline V gene data show CDR1 as SQVTM and CDR2 as ANQGSEA. CDR3 length equals 13 residues. V lost 3 bases and J lost 1, with 7 bases in between. The CDR3 coding sequence is TGCAGCGTTGACGTCAGGTCCTACAATGAGCAGTTCTTC. Translated, it gives CSVDVRSYNEQFF.

The V and J genes are TRBV5-1 and TRBJ1-4; a possible D gene is TRBD1 (5 bases). Germline V gene lookup returns CDR1 SGHRS and CDR2 YFSETQ. The V end was cut by 7 bases, the J end by 1 base, with 11 bases between. This CDR3 contains 14 residues. Here the CDR3 DNA reads TGCGCCAGCTCTCCCGGGGGAACTAATGAAAAACTGTTTTTT. It encodes CASSPGGTNEKLFF.

The rearrangement joins TRBV7-3 to TRBJ2-3, with D possibly being TRBD1 or TRBD2 (5 bases each). Trimming cost V 7 bases and J 2 bases, with 19 bases left between them. CDR1 is SGHTA and CDR2 is FQGTGA in the germline V gene. The CDR3 spans 16 residues. The CDR3 DNA sequence: TGTGCCAGCACCCTGGGGGTTGAGCGGACCACAGATACGCAGTATTTT. Translating gives CASTLGVERTTDTQYF.

The chain carries TRBV6-5 and TRBJ1-2, with D possibly matching TRBD1 (5 bases). This CDR3 comprises 13 residues. Germline V gene data show CDR1 as MNHEY and CDR2 as SVGAGI. Trimming stripped 5 bases from V and 8 bases from J, with 15 bases between. In nucleotides, the CDR3 is TGTGCCAGCAGTCGCTCGGGGGAATACGGCTACACCTTC. It translates to CASSRSGEYGYTF.

The genes are TRBV14 and TRBJ1-6, with D perhaps TRBD1 (5 bases). This CDR3 comprises 15 residues. The ends were cut back, 6 bases at V and 14 bases at J, with 23 bases in the middle. The germline V gene has CDR1 SGHDN and CDR2 FVKESK. Here the CDR3 reads CASSLTGTGHTALHF. In nucleotides, the CDR3 is TGTGCCAGCAGTCTAACCGGGACGGGTCACACAGCCCTCCACTTT.

The DNA of the CDR3 is TGTGCCAGCAGTGAGACGACAGGGGGACGGGCCGAGCAGTACTTC. Translated: CASSETTGGRAEQYF. This rearrangement joins TRBV6-2 or TRBV6-3 to TRBJ2-7, with 9 bases that match TRBD1. The V and J ends lost 5 bases and 6 bases, in that order; junction bases with no gene match: 11. CDR1 is MNHEY and CDR2 is SVGEGT in the germline V gene. This CDR3 region has 15 residues.